This TCR beta chain was obtained from a study of CXCR3-negative and CXCR3-positive naive CD8 T cells. Study conclusions and caveats: The study found that naive CXCR3-negative and CXCR3-positive cells shared TRBV-TRBJ usage, while memory cells differed. Post-cryopreservation CXCR3 expression was partly diminished, and the bulk of assays employed fresh PBMCs. Both naive subsets showed comparably high diversity, and memory CD8+ cells showed much lower diversity.

The V gene's germline CDR1 is MNHNY and CDR2 SVGAGI (reference sequence). CDR3 length: 14 residues. All TRB cDNA libraries came from 5' RACE performed with UMI labels. TCRdb reworked the 5' RACE reads into one entry per CDR3 protein, no DNA. The sample table sets out approximately 60,000 distinct CDR3 sequences. Points on this clonotype: The antigen is unknown.

Input material: memory CD8+ T cells from blood. The chain combines TRBV6-6 with TRBJ2-7; absent DNA, TCRdb's TRBD1 call cannot be checked. This clonotype was sampled from a human donor in good health. Some clones in this sample may be carry-over from other donors' samples. The CDR3 protein is CASSSQGALGEQYF.